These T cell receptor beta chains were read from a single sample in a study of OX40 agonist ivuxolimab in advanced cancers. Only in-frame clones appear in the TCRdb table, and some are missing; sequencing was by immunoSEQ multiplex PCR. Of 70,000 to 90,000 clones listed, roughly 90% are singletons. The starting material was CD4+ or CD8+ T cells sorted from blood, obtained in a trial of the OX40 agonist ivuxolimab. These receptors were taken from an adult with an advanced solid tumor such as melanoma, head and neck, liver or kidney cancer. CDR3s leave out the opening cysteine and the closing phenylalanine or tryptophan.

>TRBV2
ASSDQGGLGRLF
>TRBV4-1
ASSRRPPRDLPTNEKLF
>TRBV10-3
AISPGLAVTYEQY
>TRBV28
ASSLSGTSEAGELF
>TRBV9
ASSVGGEGTEAF
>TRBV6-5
ASSFLRGGTGELF
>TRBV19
ASRDLLGQQPQH
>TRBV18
ASSPPGGRNTGELF
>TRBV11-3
ASSLGQGDTGELF
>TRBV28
ASCTGVWQPQH
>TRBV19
ASSKRQGSSTDTQY
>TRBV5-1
ASTRTSGTDTQY
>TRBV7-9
ASSPDRGLGIFYEQY
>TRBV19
ASSMPRGDYGYT
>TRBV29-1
SVEESQASYEQY
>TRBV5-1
ASSLEGTGELF
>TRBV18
ASSPTAASYEQY
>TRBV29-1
SVEFPSSYNEQF
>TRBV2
ASSTRGSGGGYNEQF
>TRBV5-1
ASSPVLRDEKLF
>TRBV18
ASSPSLDYNEQF
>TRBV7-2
ASSPAGGRYEQY
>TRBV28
ASSYTGTNTGELF
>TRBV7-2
ASSLGGTVLYGYT
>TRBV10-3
AISESGIGGEPQH
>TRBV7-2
ASSLAQGANNSPLH
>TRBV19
ASSTGPTAQY
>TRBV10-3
AISEPGQLNTEAF
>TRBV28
ASTWGGQPQH
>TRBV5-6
ASSLAKEGLQDTQY
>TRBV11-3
ASSLSIQETQY
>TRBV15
ATRSDRANEQF
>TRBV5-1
ASSLGGTSTNEQY
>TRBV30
AWSVRISSGTGELF
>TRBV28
ASSLSATAYEQY
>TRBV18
ASSLGGAMNTEAF
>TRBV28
ASSPASFRETQY
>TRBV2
ASSSSLTSNQPQH
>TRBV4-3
ASSQEDGEQY
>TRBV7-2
ASSPQTGGTVEQY